Below are 2 T cell receptor beta chains sequenced from a single sample in a study of CD8 T cells in ankylosing spondylitis. TCRdb itself ran the 5' RACE reads through MiXCR, one entry per CDR3 protein. Of 300,000 to 400,000 distinct CDR3 sequences listed, roughly 20% were seen once; the top ten hold 10% to 15%. Sequenced: blood, either unsorted or a sorted T cell fraction (not recorded which). The receptors shown here come from a male donor with ankylosing spondylitis or in good health (not recorded which).

V and J are TRBV6-5 and TRBJ2-1; D might be TRBD1 (5 bases). V was trimmed by 4 bases and J by 8 bases, leaving 15 bases between them. CDR1 is MNHEY, CDR2 SVGAGI, per germline. The CDR3 totals 14 residues. CDR3 nucleotide sequence: TGTGCCAGCAGTTCCCCCCCCAGGGTCGATGAGCAGTTCTTC. Its translation: CASSSPPRVDEQFF.

The sample holds a few counts of this clonotype. The V call is TRBV12-3 or TRBV12-4, the J call TRBJ1-2; TRBD1 aligns across 7 bases. The J segment lost 4 bases and the V segment lost 3 bases, leaving 5 bases of the junction unmatched. This CDR3 contains 14 residues. The CDR3 coding sequence is TGTGCCAGCAGTTTGACAGGGATCGGCTATGGCTACACCTTC. Protein: CASSLTGIGYGYTF.